This T cell receptor (beta chain) appears in the sequencing data of a study of cytomegalovirus exposure and HLA in healthy donors. Vbeta (60) and Jbeta (13) primers were used in the PCR. TCRdb's copy holds only in-frame clones and misses some; the assay was immunoSEQ multiplex PCR. This sample has over 150,000 clones, with approximately 88% found just once. The CDR3 runs to 15 residues. The germline gives CDR1 MNHEY, CDR2 SMNVEV (reference sequence). Trimming shortened V by 10 bases and J by 0 bases, and 15 bases separated the two germline ends. The chain employs TRBV27 and TRBJ1-4; D uncertain. This clonotype was obtained from a woman younger than 45 in good health and CMV-seronegative. The material sequenced was PBMCs. This CDR3 reads CATRPAGTTNEKLFF. DNA for the CDR3: TGTGCCACCCGACCCGCAGGTACAACTAATGAAAAACTGTTTTTT.